This T cell receptor (beta chain) is from a study of T cells in Graves' hyperthyroidism and ophthalmopathy. For the study at large: Sampling of peripheral blood happened at initial diagnosis, prior to any treatment. Study-wide points: Most clonotypes expanded in thyroid above 0.001 were likewise present in blood.

Clinicians diagnosed patients from clinical symptoms, serum thyroxine and TRAb, thyroid ultrasound and orbital computed tomography. Germline CDR1 and CDR2: SEHNR and FQNEAQ (reference sequence). This CDR3 comprises 15 residues. Trimming at V came to 5 bases and at J to 4 bases, leaving 9 bases not matched to a gene. Many counts were recorded for this clonotype. Its antigen is currently unknown. TCR beta CDR3 regions were amplified from RNA. During a first-round RT-PCR of the TCR CDR3, the HTBI primer set was used. MiXCR, run by TCRdb on the multiplex PCR reads, gives a single entry per CDR3 protein. The data contain some 570,000 distinct CDR3 sequences, 11% to 15% of them seen just once; the ten biggest clones take up roughly 7.1%.

This clonotype was sampled from a woman younger than 35 with Graves' ophthalmopathy. The specimen was blood. The rearrangement links TRBV7-9 to TRBJ1-2; 8 bases match TRBD1. CDR3 loop: CASSPVGTGGYGYTF. The CDR3 nucleotides read TGTGCCAGCAGCCCAGTGGGAACAGGGGGCTATGGCTACACCTTC.